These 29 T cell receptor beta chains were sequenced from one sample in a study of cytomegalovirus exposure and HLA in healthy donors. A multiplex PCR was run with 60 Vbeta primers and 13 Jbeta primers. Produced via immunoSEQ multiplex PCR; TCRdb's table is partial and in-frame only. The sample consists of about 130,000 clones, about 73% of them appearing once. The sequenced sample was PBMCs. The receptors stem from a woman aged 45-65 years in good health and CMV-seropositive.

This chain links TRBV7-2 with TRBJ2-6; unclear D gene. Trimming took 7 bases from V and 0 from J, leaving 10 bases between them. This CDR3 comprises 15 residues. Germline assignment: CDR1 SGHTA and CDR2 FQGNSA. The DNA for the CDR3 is TGTGCCAGCACCCTAGTCGTCTCTGGGGCCAACGTCCTGACTTTC. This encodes CASTLVVSGANVLTF.

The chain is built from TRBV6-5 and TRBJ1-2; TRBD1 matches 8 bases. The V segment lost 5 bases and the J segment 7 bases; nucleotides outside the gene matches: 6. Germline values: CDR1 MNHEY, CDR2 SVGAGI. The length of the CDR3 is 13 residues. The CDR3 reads CASSITGGGGYTF. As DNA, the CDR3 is TGTGCCAGCAGTATTACAGGGGGGGGTGGCTACACCTTC.

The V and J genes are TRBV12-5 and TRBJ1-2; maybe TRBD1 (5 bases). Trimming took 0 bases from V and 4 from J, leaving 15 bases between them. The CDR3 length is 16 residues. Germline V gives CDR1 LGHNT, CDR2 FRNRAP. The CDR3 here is CASGLVTGRVSYGYTF. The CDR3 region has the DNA TGTGCTAGTGGTTTGGTAACGGGCAGGGTGAGCTATGGCTACACCTTC. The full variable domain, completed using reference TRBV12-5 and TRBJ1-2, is DARVTQTPRHKVTEMGQEVTMRCQPILGHNTVFWYRQTMMQGLELLAYFRNRAPLDDSGMPKDRFSAEMPDATLATLKIQPSEPRDSAVYFCASGLVTGRVSYGYTFGSGTRLTVV.

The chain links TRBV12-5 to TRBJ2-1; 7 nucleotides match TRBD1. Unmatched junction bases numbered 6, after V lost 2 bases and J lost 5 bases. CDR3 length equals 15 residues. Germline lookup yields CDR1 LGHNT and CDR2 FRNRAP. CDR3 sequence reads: CASGLIQGLDNEQFF. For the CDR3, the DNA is TGTGCTAGTGGTTTGATACAGGGGCTGGACAATGAGCAGTTCTTC.

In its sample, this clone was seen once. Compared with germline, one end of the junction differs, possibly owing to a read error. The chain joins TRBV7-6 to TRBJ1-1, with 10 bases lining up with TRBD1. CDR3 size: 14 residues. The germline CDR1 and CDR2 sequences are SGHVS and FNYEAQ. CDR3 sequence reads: CASSLATGQGDQRF. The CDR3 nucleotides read TGTGCCAGCAGCTTAGCGACAGGACAGGGGGATCAACGCTTT.

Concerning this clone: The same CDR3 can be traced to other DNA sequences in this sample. The CDR3 coding sequence is TGCGCCAGCAGCTTGGGGGGACAGGGCACAGATACGCAGTATTTT. It codes for CASSLGGQGTDTQYF. The V call is TRBV5-1, the J call TRBJ2-3; 8 bases match TRBD1. The CDR3 contains 15 residues. The trim removed 0 bases at V and 1 base at J, leaving 1 base unmatched. Germline loops: CDR1 SGHRS, CDR2 YFSETQ.

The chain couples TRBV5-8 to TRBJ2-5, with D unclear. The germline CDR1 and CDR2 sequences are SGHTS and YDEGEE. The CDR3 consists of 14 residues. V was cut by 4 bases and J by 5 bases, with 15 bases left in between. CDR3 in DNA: TGTGCCAGCAGCGGAGACTTATCACGGGAGACCCAGTACTTC. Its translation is CASSGDLSRETQYF.

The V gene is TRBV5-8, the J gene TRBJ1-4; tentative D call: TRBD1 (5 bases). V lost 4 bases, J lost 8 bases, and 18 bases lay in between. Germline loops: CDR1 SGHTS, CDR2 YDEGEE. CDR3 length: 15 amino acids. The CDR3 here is CASSRGTLDREKLFF. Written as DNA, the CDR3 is TGTGCCAGCAGCCGAGGGACTTTGGATAGGGAAAAACTGTTTTTT.

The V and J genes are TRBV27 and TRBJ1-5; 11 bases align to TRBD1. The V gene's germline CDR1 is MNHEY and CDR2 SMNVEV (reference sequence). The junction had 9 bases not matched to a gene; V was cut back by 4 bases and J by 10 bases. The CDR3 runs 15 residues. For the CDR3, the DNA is TGTGCCAGCAGTTGGGACAGGGGGAGAAATTCTCCCCAGCATTTT. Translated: CASSWDRGRNSPQHF.

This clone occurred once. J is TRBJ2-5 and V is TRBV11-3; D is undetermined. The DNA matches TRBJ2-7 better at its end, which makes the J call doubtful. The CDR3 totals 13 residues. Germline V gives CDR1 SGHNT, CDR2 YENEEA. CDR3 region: CASSLDLGIEQYF. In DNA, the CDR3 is TGTGCCAGCAGCTTAGATCTTGGTATCGAGCAGTACTTC.

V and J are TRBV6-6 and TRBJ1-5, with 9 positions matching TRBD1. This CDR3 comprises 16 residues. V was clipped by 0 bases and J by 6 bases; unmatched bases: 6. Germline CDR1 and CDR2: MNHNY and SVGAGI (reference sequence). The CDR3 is CASSYSGQGMVQPQHF. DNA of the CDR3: TGTGCCAGCAGTTACTCCGGACAGGGGATGGTTCAGCCCCAGCATTTT.

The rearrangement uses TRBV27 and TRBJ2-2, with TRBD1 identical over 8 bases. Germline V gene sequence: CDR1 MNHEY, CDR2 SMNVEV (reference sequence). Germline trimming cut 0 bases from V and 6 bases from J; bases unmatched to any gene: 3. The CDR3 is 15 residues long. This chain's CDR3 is CASSLSGRGPGELFF. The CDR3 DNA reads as TGTGCCAGCAGTTTATCGGGCAGGGGGCCCGGGGAGCTGTTTTTT.

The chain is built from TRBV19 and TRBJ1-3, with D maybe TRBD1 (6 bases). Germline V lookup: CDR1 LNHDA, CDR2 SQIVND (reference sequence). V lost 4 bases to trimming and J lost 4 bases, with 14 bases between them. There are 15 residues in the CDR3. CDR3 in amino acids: CASSTTGLGGNTIYF. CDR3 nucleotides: TGTGCCAGTAGTACCACAGGGCTGGGAGGAAACACCATATATTTT.

The DNA of the CDR3 is TGTGCCAGCAGCTGGGGGAGGGGCGAAAGCTCCTATAATTCACCCCTCCACTTT. Residues: CASSWGRGESSYNSPLHF. This chain links TRBV9 with TRBJ1-6; tentative D call: TRBD1 (5 bases). The CDR3 is made up of 18 amino acids. Germline CDR1 reads SGDLS; CDR2 reads YYNGEE. Trimming stripped 4 bases from V and 0 bases from J, with 17 bases between.

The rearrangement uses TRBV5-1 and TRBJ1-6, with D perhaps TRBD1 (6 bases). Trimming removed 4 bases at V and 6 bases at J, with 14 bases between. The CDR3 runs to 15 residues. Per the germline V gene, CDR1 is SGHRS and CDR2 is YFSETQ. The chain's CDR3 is CASSPIGQLNSPLHF. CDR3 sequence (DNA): TGCGCCAGCAGCCCTATTGGACAGCTTAATTCACCCCTCCACTTT.

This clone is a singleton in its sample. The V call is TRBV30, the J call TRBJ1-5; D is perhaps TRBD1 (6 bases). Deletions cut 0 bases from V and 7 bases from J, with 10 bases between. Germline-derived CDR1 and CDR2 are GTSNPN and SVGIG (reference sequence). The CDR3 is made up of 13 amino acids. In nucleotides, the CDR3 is TGTGCCTGGAGTGTACAGGGTTACCAGCCCCAGCATTTT. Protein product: CAWSVQGYQPQHF.

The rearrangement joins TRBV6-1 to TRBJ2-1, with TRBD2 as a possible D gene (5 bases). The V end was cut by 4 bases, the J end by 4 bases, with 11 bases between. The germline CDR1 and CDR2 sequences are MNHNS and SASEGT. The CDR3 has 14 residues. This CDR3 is CASSGGITYNEQFF. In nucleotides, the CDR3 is TGTGCCAGCAGTGGAGGGATAACATACAATGAGCAGTTCTTC.

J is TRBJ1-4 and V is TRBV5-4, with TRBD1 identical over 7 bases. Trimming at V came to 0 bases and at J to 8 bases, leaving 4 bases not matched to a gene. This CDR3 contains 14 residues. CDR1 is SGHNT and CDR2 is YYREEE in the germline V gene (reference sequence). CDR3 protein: CASSLGVTGEKLFF. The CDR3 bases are TGTGCCAGCAGCTTGGGCGTGACAGGGGAAAAACTGTTTTTT. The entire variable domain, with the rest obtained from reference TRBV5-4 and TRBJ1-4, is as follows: ETGVTQSPTHLIKTRGQQVTLRCSSQSGHNTVSWYQQALGQGPQFIFQYYREEENGRGNFPPRFSGLQFPNYSSELNVNALELDDSALYLCASSLGVTGEKLFFGSGTQLSVL.

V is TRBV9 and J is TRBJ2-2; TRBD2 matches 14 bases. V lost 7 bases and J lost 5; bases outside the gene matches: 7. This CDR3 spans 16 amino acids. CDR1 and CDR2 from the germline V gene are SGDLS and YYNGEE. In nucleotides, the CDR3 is TGTGCCAGCTCGACTAGCGGGGGGGCCGGGACCGGGGAGCTGTTTTTT. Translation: CASSTSGGAGTGELFF.

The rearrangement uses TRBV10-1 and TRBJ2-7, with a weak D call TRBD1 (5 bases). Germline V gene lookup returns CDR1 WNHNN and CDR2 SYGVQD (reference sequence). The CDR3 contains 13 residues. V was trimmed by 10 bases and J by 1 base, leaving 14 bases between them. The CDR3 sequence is CAKTDRRSYEQYF. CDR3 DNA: TGCGCCAAGACCGACAGAAGGTCCTACGAGCAGTACTTC.

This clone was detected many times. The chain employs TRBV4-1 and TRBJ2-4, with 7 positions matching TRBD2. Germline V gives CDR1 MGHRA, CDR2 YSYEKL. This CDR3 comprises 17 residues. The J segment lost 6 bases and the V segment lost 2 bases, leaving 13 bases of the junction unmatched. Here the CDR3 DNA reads TGCGCCAGCAGCCAAATCGTAGCGGGCGTGCCGGTAAACATTCAGTACTTC. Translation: CASSQIVAGVPVNIQYF.

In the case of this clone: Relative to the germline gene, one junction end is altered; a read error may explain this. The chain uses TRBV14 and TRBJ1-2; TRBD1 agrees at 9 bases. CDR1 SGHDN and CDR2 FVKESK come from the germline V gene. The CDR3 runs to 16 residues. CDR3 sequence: CASSQDPRTGEGGYPF. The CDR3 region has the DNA TGTGCCAGCAGCCAAGACCCCCGGACAGGGGAAGGTGGCTACCCCTTC.

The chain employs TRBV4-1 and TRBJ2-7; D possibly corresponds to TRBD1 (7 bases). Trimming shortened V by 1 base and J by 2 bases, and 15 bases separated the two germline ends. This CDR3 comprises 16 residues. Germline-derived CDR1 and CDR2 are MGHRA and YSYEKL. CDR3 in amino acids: CASSQAWQGGPYEQYF. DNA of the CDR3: TGCGCCAGCAGCCAAGCATGGCAGGGGGGCCCCTACGAGCAGTACTTC.

The DNA for the CDR3 is TGCACCAGCAGCCAAGAAGACAGTTTGAACACTGAAGCTTTCTTT. This gives the protein CTSSQEDSLNTEAFF. The chain recombines TRBV1 with TRBJ1-1; TRBD1 reflects the table's D call only, with no check against the DNA. TRBV1 is an annotated pseudogene. The CDR3 sequence is 15 residues long.

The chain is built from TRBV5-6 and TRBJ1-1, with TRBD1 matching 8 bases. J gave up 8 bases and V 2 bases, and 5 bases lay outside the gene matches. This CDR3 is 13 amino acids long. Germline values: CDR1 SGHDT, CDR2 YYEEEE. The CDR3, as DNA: TGTGCCAGCAGCTTCGGGACAGGCGGAGAAGCTTTCTTT. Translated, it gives CASSFGTGGEAFF.

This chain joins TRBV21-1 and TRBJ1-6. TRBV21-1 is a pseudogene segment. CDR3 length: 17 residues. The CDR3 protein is CASSKPRFSGGNSPLHF. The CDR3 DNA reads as TGTGCCAGCAGCAAGCCGCGCTTCTCCGGGGGTAATTCACCCCTCCACTTT.

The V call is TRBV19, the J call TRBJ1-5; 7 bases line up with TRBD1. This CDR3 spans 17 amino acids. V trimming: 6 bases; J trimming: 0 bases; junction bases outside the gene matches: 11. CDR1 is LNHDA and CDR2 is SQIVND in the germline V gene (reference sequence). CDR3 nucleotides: TGTGCCAGTAGGGGACAGAGTCGCGGGTATAGCAATCAGCCCCAGCATTTT. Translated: CASRGQSRGYSNQPQHF.

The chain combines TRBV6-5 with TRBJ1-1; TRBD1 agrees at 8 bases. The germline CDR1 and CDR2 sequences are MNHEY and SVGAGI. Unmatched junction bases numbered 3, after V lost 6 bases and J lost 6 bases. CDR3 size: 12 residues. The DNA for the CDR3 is TGTGCCAGCAGACAGGACAGGGCTGAAGCTTTCTTT. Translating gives CASRQDRAEAFF.

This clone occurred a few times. The CDR3 sequence: CASSEEVNEKLFF. The CDR3 coding sequence is TGTGCCAGCAGTGAGGAGGTTAATGAAAAACTGTTTTTT. The chain recombines TRBV2 with TRBJ1-4; D is ambiguous. The germline V gene has CDR1 SNHLY and CDR2 FYNNEI. The CDR3 is 13 amino acids. V was trimmed by 3 bases and J by 4 bases, leaving 6 bases between them. Filled out from reference TRBV2 and TRBJ1-4, the complete variable domain reads EPEVTQTPSHQVTQMGQEVILRCVPISNHLYFYWYRQILGQKVEFLVSFYNNEISEKSEIFDDQFSVERPDGSNFTLKIRSTKLEDSAMYFCASSEEVNEKLFFGSGTQLSVL.